The next 18 T cell receptor beta chains were all read from a single sample in a study of beta chain features in type 1 diabetes. Expressed TCRB transcripts were sequenced after all isolated RNA was converted to cDNA. This table comes from immunoSEQ multiplex PCR, and its TCRdb copy is limited to in-frame clones, with some not included. The sample holds fewer than 250,000 clones; 9.6% are singletons and the top ten take about 0.037%. Sequencing was performed on naive CD4+ T cells from blood. Source of these receptors: a woman in her late teens or twenties in good health.

The chain recombines TRBV9 with TRBJ2-7; 9 bases line up with TRBD1. Per germline, CDR1 SGDLS and CDR2 YYNGEE. The CDR3 totals 13 residues. CDR3 amino acids: CAHTRDRAHEQYF. Written as DNA, the CDR3 is TGTGCTCACACGAGGGACAGGGCGCACGAGCAGTACTTC.

This chain joins TRBV5-1 and TRBJ1-4; 7 bases are a match to TRBD1. This CDR3 is 14 amino acids long. Per germline, CDR1 SGHRS and CDR2 YFSETQ. Unmatched junction bases numbered 2, after V lost 4 bases and J lost 2 bases. This chain's CDR3 is CASSPGQTNEKLFF. CDR3 in DNA: TGCGCCAGCAGCCCGGGACAGACTAATGAAAAACTGTTTTTT.

In its sample, this clone was seen many times. The V and J genes are TRBV7-2 and TRBJ1-1; D perhaps matches TRBD1 (6 bases). This CDR3 contains 13 residues. V was cut by 4 bases and J by 12 bases, with 18 bases left in between. Germline CDR1 SGHTA, CDR2 FQGNSA. This chain's CDR3 is CASSSFRTDSPFF. The CDR3 bases are TGTGCCAGCAGCTCCTTCCGGACAGACAGTCCTTTCTTT.

The chain carries TRBV5-1 and TRBJ2-5, with TRBD2 matching over 9 bases. Germline CDR1 is SGHRS and CDR2 is YFSETQ. With V trimmed by 3 bases and J by 5 bases, 8 bases remained unmatched. This CDR3 is 15 amino acids long. In DNA form, the CDR3 reads TGCGCCAGCAGCTCGGAGATCCTAGCGGGGGAGACCCAGTACTTC. It yields the protein CASSSEILAGETQYF.

V gene TRBV7-6 combines with J gene TRBJ2-1; D ambiguous. Trimming shortened V by 0 bases and J by 12 bases, and 12 bases separated the two germline ends. Germline assignment: CDR1 SGHVS and CDR2 FNYEAQ. CDR3 length equals 13 residues. CDR3 region: CASSLAGRLPQFF. For the CDR3, the DNA is TGTGCCAGCAGCTTAGCCGGCCGACTCCCGCAGTTCTTC.

About this clone: The sample contains more than one DNA sequence encoding this CDR3. V is TRBV2 and J is TRBJ1-5; tentatively, D is TRBD1 (5 bases). The CDR3 covers 12 residues. V was cut by 8 bases and J by 7 bases, with 12 bases left in between. Germline V gene sequence: CDR1 SNHLY, CDR2 FYNNEI. This CDR3 is CASQGVLQPQHF. The CDR3 DNA sequence: TGTGCCAGCCAAGGGGTTTTACAGCCCCAGCATTTT.

This clone turned up a few times. This sequence joins TRBV2 and TRBJ1-2; D not resolved. CDR1 SNHLY and CDR2 FYNNEI come from the germline V gene. CDR3 length equals 10 residues. The ends were cut back, 6 bases at V and 6 bases at J, with 5 bases in the middle. The CDR3 is CASRVDGYTF. The CDR3 DNA reads as TGTGCCAGCAGGGTAGATGGCTACACCTTC. The variable domain in full, with the rest retrieved from reference TRBV2 and TRBJ1-2, is EPEVTQTPSHQVTQMGQEVILRCVPISNHLYFYWYRQILGQKVEFLVSFYNNEISEKSEIFDDQFSVERPDGSNFTLKIRSTKLEDSAMYFCASRVDGYTFGSGTRLTVV.

This clone was seen only a few times. The gene calls are TRBV4-2 and TRBJ2-1; 8 bases align to TRBD2. Germline loops: CDR1 LGHNA, CDR2 YNFKEQ. The CDR3 is 15 amino acids. V shed 4 bases, J shed 5 bases, and the junction held 7 bases outside the gene matches. CDR3 residues: CASSLLLADHNEQFF. In DNA, the CDR3 is TGTGCCAGCAGCCTACTACTAGCGGATCACAATGAGCAGTTCTTC.

This sequence joins TRBV6-1 and TRBJ1-1; D perhaps matches TRBD1 (6 bases). The CDR3 loop spans 12 amino acids. Trimming removed 6 bases at V and 5 bases at J, with 10 bases between. Germline V gene lookup returns CDR1 MNHNS and CDR2 SASEGT. The CDR3 spells CASRGAKTEAFF. DNA of the CDR3: TGTGCCAGCAGGGGGGCGAAGACTGAAGCTTTCTTT.

A few counts support this clone. The chain joins TRBV5-4 to TRBJ1-2; 8 bases match TRBD1. CDR1 and CDR2 from the germline V gene are SGHNT and YYREEE (reference sequence). The V gene end was trimmed by 4 bases and the J gene end by 3 bases; junction bases not matched to a gene: 5. The CDR3 runs to 14 residues. The CDR3 DNA reads as TGTGCCAGCAGCGTTACAGGGGGTGACTATGGCTACACCTTC. Translating gives CASSVTGGDYGYTF.

This chain links TRBV10-3 with TRBJ1-2, with 12 bases identical to TRBD1. This CDR3 is built from 18 residues. V lost 6 bases to trimming and J lost 3 bases; unmatched junction nucleotides: 14. CDR1 and CDR2 from the germline V gene are ENHRY and SYGVKD. CDR3 sequence: CAIRGRPGQGAADYGYTF. The CDR3 nucleotides read TGTGCCATCAGGGGAAGGCCGGGACAGGGGGCGGCAGACTATGGCTACACCTTC.

This clone turned up a few times. This chain uses TRBV29-1 with TRBJ2-1, with TRBD2 identical over 14 bases. Trimming cost V 6 bases and J 9 bases; bases outside gene matches: 13. The CDR3 loop spans 16 amino acids. Germline-derived CDR1 and CDR2 are SQVTM and ANQGSEA. The CDR3 here is CSVQSGTSGSSSEQFF. The CDR3 DNA reads as TGCAGCGTCCAATCTGGGACTAGCGGGAGCTCCAGTGAGCAGTTCTTC.

The table lists this clone with a few counts. This chain joins TRBV5-4 and TRBJ1-1, with D perhaps TRBD1 (5 bases). Germline lookup yields CDR1 SGHNT and CDR2 YYREEE (reference sequence). V lost 0 bases and J lost 1, with 10 bases in between. The CDR3 covers 15 residues. For the CDR3, the DNA is TGTGCCAGCAGCTTGGTCAGGGCCCAGAACACTGAAGCTTTCTTT. It codes for CASSLVRAQNTEAFF.

This clone has just a few counts. This chain links TRBV6-6 with TRBJ2-6; D uncertain. CDR1 and CDR2 from the germline V gene are MNHNY and SVGAGI (reference sequence). The V gene lost 5 bases and the J gene lost 4 bases, with 15 bases spanning the gap. The CDR3 has 16 residues. CDR3 bases: TGTGCCAGCAGTAATTCAGGTTTCCCCGGGGCCAACGTCCTGACTTTC. This gives the protein CASSNSGFPGANVLTF.

The chain employs TRBV6-1 and TRBJ2-3; 12 bases map to TRBD2. The trim removed 4 bases at V and 9 bases at J, leaving 11 bases unmatched. Looked up from germline, CDR1 is MNHNS and CDR2 is SASEGT. The CDR3 has 16 amino acids. The CDR3 DNA reads as TGTGCCAGCAGTGCGACTAGCGGGAGCCCCGTGGAGACGCAGTATTTT. Amino acid sequence: CASSATSGSPVETQYF.

This clone has more than one count but fewer than ten. The V gene is TRBV29-1, the J gene TRBJ1-1; a weak D match, TRBD1 (6 bases). Germline V gene lookup returns CDR1 SQVTM and CDR2 ANQGSEA. This CDR3 is 13 amino acids long. V gave up 2 bases and J gave up 5 bases, with 12 bases separating them. CDR3 region: CSVEYRAATEAFF. The CDR3 DNA is TGCAGCGTTGAATACAGGGCCGCAACTGAAGCTTTCTTT.

This clone was recorded many times. The chain couples TRBV7-9 to TRBJ2-1, with TRBD2 identical over 7 bases. This CDR3 is 14 amino acids long. Germline V gene sequence: CDR1 SEHNR, CDR2 FQNEAQ (reference sequence). V shed 1 base and J 9 bases; nucleotides not matched to a gene: 6. This CDR3 reads CASSLVGLGTEQFF. CDR3 sequence (DNA): TGTGCCAGCAGCTTAGTAGGACTAGGCACTGAGCAGTTCTTC.

The J gene is TRBJ2-3, the V gene TRBV21-1; TRBD1, the table's D call, was not compared with the DNA. TRBV21-1 is a known pseudogene. CDR3 length: 14 residues. The CDR3 sequence: CAGRVGRAEDTQYF. The CDR3, as DNA: TGTGCGGGCAGGGTAGGCAGGGCTGAAGATACGCAGTATTTT.